These 8 T cell receptor beta chains were all obtained from the same sample, sequenced in a study of response to subunit inactivated influenza vaccine. TCRdb ran MiXCR on the RT-PCR reads and lists one entry per CDR3 protein. The sample carries 500,000 to 750,000 distinct CDR3 sequences, approximately 15% recorded once. Material: PBMCs from blood, obtained about 12 days after vaccination. These receptors were obtained from a man aged 50-59 years who received an inactivated influenza vaccine.

Many counts were recorded for this clonotype. CDR3 amino acids: CASSWDRGPADEQFF. Written as DNA, the CDR3 is TGTGCCAGCAGTTGGGACAGGGGCCCGGCCGATGAGCAGTTCTTC. This chain links TRBV27 with TRBJ2-1; TRBD1 aligns across 10 bases. The germline V gene encodes CDR1 MNHEY and CDR2 SMNVEV (reference sequence). J gave up 8 bases and V 4 bases, and 8 bases lay outside the gene matches. The CDR3 consists of 15 residues.

This clonotype has a handful of counts. The chain joins TRBV6-1 to TRBJ2-5, with 13 bases fitting TRBD2. The V gene end was trimmed by 6 bases and the J gene end by 2 bases; junction bases not matched to a gene: 6. The CDR3 consists of 16 residues. From germline, CDR1 is MNHNS and CDR2 SASEGT. CDR3 sequence (DNA): TGTGCCAGCAGGGAACCGGGACTAGCGGGGCAAGAGACCCAGTACTTC. It codes for CASREPGLAGQETQYF.

The DNA of the CDR3 is TGTGCCAGCAGTTTTTTAATTGGTGCGTCGGGGCAAATCAACACCGGGGAGCTGTTTTTT. It encodes CASSFLIGASGQINTGELFF. The gene calls are TRBV28 and TRBJ2-2; D may correspond to TRBD1 or TRBD2 (5 bases each). Trimming left V 3 bases short and J 2 bases short, with 25 bases between. The germline V gene encodes CDR1 MDHEN and CDR2 SYDVKM. The CDR3 extends over 20 amino acids.

In its sample, this clonotype was seen a few times. V and J are TRBV6-2 or TRBV6-3 and TRBJ2-7, with D unclear. CDR1 MNHEY and CDR2 SVGEGT come from the germline V gene. The CDR3 is 14 amino acids. V lost 0 bases, J lost 1 base, and 7 bases lay in between. The CDR3 spells CASSYSSDSYEQYF. As DNA, the CDR3 is TGTGCCAGCAGTTACTCTTCCGATTCCTACGAGCAGTACTTC.

This clonotype showed up just a few times. V is TRBV29-1 and J is TRBJ2-7, with D perhaps being TRBD1 or TRBD2 (5 bases each). The CDR3 runs 10 residues. Trimming removed 4 bases from V and 7 bases from J, with 8 bases in between. The V gene's germline CDR1 is SQVTM and CDR2 ANQGSEA. The chain's CDR3 is CSVGGEEQYF. The DNA for the CDR3 is TGCAGCGTTGGAGGGGAAGAGCAGTACTTC.

V and J are TRBV12-3 or TRBV12-4 and TRBJ2-7; D gene unclear. This CDR3 has 15 amino acids. Trimming removed 6 bases at V and 2 bases at J, with 17 bases between. CDR3 DNA: TGTGCCAGCAGCTCCACTAATCCGGGTCCCTACGAGCAGTACTTC. This sequence encodes CASSSTNPGPYEQYF.

There are a few counts of this clonotype. The chain couples TRBV4-1 to TRBJ1-2; D may be TRBD1 (5 bases). The V end was cut by 1 base, the J end by 8 bases, with 11 bases between. This CDR3 region has 13 residues. Germline CDR1 and CDR2: MGHRA and YSYEKL. CDR3 in DNA: TGCGCCAGCAGCCAAGCGCAGGGAATCGGCTACACCTTC. This codes for CASSQAQGIGYTF.

This clonotype showed up just a few times. The chain carries TRBV4-1 and TRBJ2-7; D might be TRBD1 (5 bases). Trimming removed 1 base at V and 3 bases at J, with 13 bases between. Germline CDR1 and CDR2: MGHRA and YSYEKL. The length of the CDR3 is 15 residues. The CDR3 region is CASSQVGEAIYEQYF. The CDR3 DNA reads TGCGCCAGCAGCCAAGTAGGGGAAGCAATCTACGAGCAGTACTTC.